These 27 T cell receptor beta chains originate from one sample sequenced in a study of cytotoxic CD8 clonotypes in ibrutinib-treated CLL. The method was immunoSEQ multiplex PCR; TCRdb's version includes in-frame clones alone and lacks a portion of them. The sample consists of some 200,000 clones, 72% of them appearing once. The sample here was PBMCs, taken after 24 months of ibrutinib treatment. The receptor set was obtained from a human donor with chronic lymphocytic leukemia.

This clone was seen a few times. The chain combines TRBV11-2 with TRBJ2-7; a possible D gene is TRBD2 (5 bases). The length of the CDR3 is 14 residues. With 7 bases removed from V and 0 bases from J, the gap between germline ends came to 13 bases. Germline CDR1 SGHAT, CDR2 FQNNGV. The DNA for the CDR3 is TGTGCCAGCACCCGTAGCGTAGTCTCCTACGAGCAGTACTTC. Translation: CASTRSVVSYEQYF.

J is TRBJ1-2 and V is TRBV27; tentatively, D is TRBD1 (6 bases). Germline assignment: CDR1 MNHEY and CDR2 SMNVEV (reference sequence). The CDR3 consists of 13 residues. Trimming stripped 7 bases from V and 0 bases from J, with 9 bases between. CDR3 sequence (DNA): TGTGCCAGCAAGGGGGGGGCTAACTATGGCTACACCTTC. Amino acids: CASKGGANYGYTF.

This clone occurred a few times. The V gene is TRBV7-8, the J gene TRBJ1-5, with D possibly matching TRBD1 (5 bases). The V end was cut by 2 bases, the J end by 5 bases, with 22 bases between. The CDR3 length is 18 residues. Germline CDR1 SGHVS, CDR2 FQNEAQ. In DNA, the CDR3 is TGTGCCAGCAGCTTATTCTGGAGAACGGGGGTCTCTGATCAGCCCCAGCATTTT. The encoded protein is CASSLFWRTGVSDQPQHF.

The chain carries TRBV7-2 and TRBJ2-3; 13 bases are a match to TRBD2. J gave up 4 bases and V 5 bases, and 12 bases lay outside the gene matches. CDR1 is SGHTA and CDR2 is FQGNSA in the germline V gene. The length of the CDR3 is 18 residues. CDR3 sequence reads: CASSGPWTSGGSADTQYF. CDR3 bases: TGTGCCAGCAGCGGCCCGTGGACTAGCGGGGGTTCGGCAGATACGCAGTATTTT.

This clone is a singleton in its sample. The genes are TRBV5-4 and TRBJ2-7; D is unresolved. CDR1 is SGHNT and CDR2 is YYREEE in the germline V gene (reference sequence). The CDR3 spans 13 residues. Trimming removed 3 bases from V and 4 bases from J, with 11 bases in between. For the CDR3, the DNA is TGTGCCAGCAGCTCGGACGAGATATACGAGCAGTACTTC. Translating it yields CASSSDEIYEQYF. Full variable domain (missing parts from reference TRBV5-4 and TRBJ2-7): ETGVTQSPTHLIKTRGQQVTLRCSSQSGHNTVSWYQQALGQGPQFIFQYYREEENGRGNFPPRFSGLQFPNYSSELNVNALELDDSALYLCASSSDEIYEQYFGPGTRLTVT.

CDR3 region: CASSLQGAGFGYTF. CDR3 nucleotides: TGTGCCAGCAGCTTACAGGGGGCTGGCTTTGGCTACACCTTC. V and J are TRBV7-9 and TRBJ1-2; TRBD1 aligns across 8 bases. Looked up from germline, CDR1 is SEHNR and CDR2 is FQNEAQ (reference sequence). The V gene end was trimmed by 2 bases and the J gene end by 7 bases; junction bases not matched to a gene: 6. The CDR3 totals 14 residues.

This chain uses TRBV14 with TRBJ1-4; perhaps TRBD1 as D (6 bases). The CDR3 length is 15 residues. From germline, CDR1 is SGHDN and CDR2 FVKESK. V shed 0 bases and J shed 5 bases, with 10 bases lying between them. CDR3 sequence reads: CASSQEGAGNEKLFF. The CDR3 DNA is TGTGCCAGCAGCCAAGAGGGGGCAGGAAATGAAAAACTGTTTTTT.

This chain links TRBV20-1 with TRBJ2-3; D is ambiguous. The CDR3 is 11 residues long. V was cut by 5 bases and J by 6 bases, with 9 bases left in between. The germline V gene has CDR1 DFQATT and CDR2 SNEGSKA (reference sequence). CDR3 sequence: CSASILDTQYF. As DNA, the CDR3 is TGCAGTGCTTCCATCTTGGATACGCAGTATTTT.

V usage is TRBV10-3 and J usage is TRBJ1-5; 7 bases map to TRBD1. Trimming removed 2 bases from V and 3 bases from J; junction bases left unmatched: 4. The CDR3 runs 15 residues. In germline, CDR1 is ENHRY, CDR2 SYGVKD. The CDR3 region has the DNA TGTGCCATCAGTGAGACCGGGACAGACAATCAGCCCCAGCATTTT. Translating it yields CAISETGTDNQPQHF.

This clone was seen a handful of times. The chain carries TRBV7-2 and TRBJ2-7; TRBD1 aligns across 8 bases. This CDR3 is built from 13 residues. Trimming removed 5 bases from V and 3 bases from J; junction bases left unmatched: 3. Germline V gene data show CDR1 as SGHTA and CDR2 as FQGNSA. CDR3 loop: CASSNRGNYEQYF. CDR3 bases: TGTGCCAGCAGCAACAGGGGGAACTACGAGCAGTACTTC.

CDR3 nucleotide sequence: TGTGCCTGGAGTTGGACATTCGGGGAGCAGTACTTC. Translation: CAWSWTFGEQYF. V gene TRBV30 combines with J gene TRBJ2-7, with D maybe TRBD1 (5 bases). Trimming took off 2 bases at V and 7 bases at J, with 12 bases between the two ends. The CDR3 has 12 residues. The germline V gene encodes CDR1 GTSNPN and CDR2 SVGIG (reference sequence).

The rearrangement links TRBV9 to TRBJ1-1; possibly TRBD1 for D (6 bases). Germline V lookup: CDR1 SGDLS, CDR2 YYNGEE. Trimming removed 0 bases at V and 0 bases at J, with 18 bases between. CDR3 length equals 18 residues. CDR3 region: CASSVAPPGHTMNTEAFF. The CDR3 DNA reads as TGTGCCAGCAGCGTAGCACCCCCGGGACACACGATGAACACTGAAGCTTTCTTT.

The J gene is TRBJ2-3, the V gene TRBV7-9; unclear D gene. V was shortened by 5 bases and J by 3 bases, with 6 bases between the two germline ends. Germline-derived CDR1 and CDR2 are SEHNR and FQNEAQ (reference sequence). This CDR3 has 12 amino acids. The CDR3 nucleotides are TGTGCCAGCAGCATAAAAACAGATACGCAGTATTTT. It specifies CASSIKTDTQYF. The variable domain in full, with the rest retrieved from reference TRBV7-9 and TRBJ2-3, is DTGVSQNPRHKITKRGQNVTFRCDPISEHNRLYWYRQTLGQGPEFLTYFQNEAQLEKSRLLSDRFSAERPKGSFSTLEIQRTEQGDSAMYLCASSIKTDTQYFGPGTRLTVL.

This chain joins TRBV2 and TRBJ2-2; 11 bases are shared with TRBD2. Looked up from germline, CDR1 is SNHLY and CDR2 is FYNNEI. This CDR3 comprises 14 residues. Trimming removed 6 bases from V and 7 bases from J; junction bases left unmatched: 4. The CDR3 DNA follows: TGTGCCAGCAGAGCCGGGACTAGCGGCGGGGAGCTGTTTTTT. Translating it yields CASRAGTSGGELFF.

J is TRBJ1-4 and V is TRBV6-5, with D unresolved. The CDR3 is 14 residues long. Trimming stripped 6 bases from V and 4 bases from J, with 12 bases between. Germline V gives CDR1 MNHEY, CDR2 SVGAGI. DNA for the CDR3: TGTGCCAGCAGCCTCGACGGATATAATGAAAAACTGTTTTTT. Translated, it gives CASSLDGYNEKLFF.

The rearrangement uses TRBV5-4 and TRBJ2-1, with D possibly TRBD2 on 5 matching bases. The CDR3 covers 16 residues. Germline loops: CDR1 SGHNT, CDR2 YYREEE (reference sequence). V shed 4 bases and J shed 7 bases, with 21 bases lying between them. The CDR3 sequence: CASSPGHLRAANEQFF. The CDR3 DNA sequence: TGTGCCAGCAGCCCGGGTCACCTGAGGGCCGCAAATGAGCAGTTCTTC.

This clone was counted a few times. The J gene is TRBJ1-1, the V gene TRBV7-8; 7 bases align to TRBD1. CDR3 length: 15 residues. Germline values: CDR1 SGHVS, CDR2 FQNEAQ. The ends lost 5 bases at V and 1 base at J; junction bases unmatched: 7. The CDR3 DNA reads TGTGCCAGCAGCCCAAGTAGACAGGGGAACACTGAAGCTTTCTTT. Amino acids: CASSPSRQGNTEAFF.

The chain joins TRBV19 to TRBJ1-2; no clear D gene. Germline V gene data show CDR1 as LNHDA and CDR2 as SQIVND (reference sequence). This CDR3 is 13 amino acids long. V was clipped by 3 bases and J by 2 bases, with 7 bases between them. The CDR3 region is CASSISRNYGYTF. The CDR3 region has the DNA TGTGCCAGTAGTATCTCCAGGAACTATGGCTACACCTTC.

The rearrangement links TRBV7-2 to TRBJ1-5, with D unclear. With 5 bases removed from V and 3 bases from J, the gap between germline ends came to 11 bases. This CDR3 has 14 amino acids. CDR1 SGHTA and CDR2 FQGNSA come from the germline V gene. CDR3 coding DNA: TGTGCCAGCAGCCCGGGCCAGAACAATCAGCCCCAGCATTTT. This codes for CASSPGQNNQPQHF.

The rearrangement uses TRBV7-2 and TRBJ2-7; 10 nucleotides line up with TRBD2. Germline lookup yields CDR1 SGHTA and CDR2 FQGNSA. With V trimmed by 3 bases and J by 6 bases, 8 bases remained unmatched. This CDR3 is 15 amino acids long. CDR3 loop: CASSFRTSGLLEQYF. The CDR3 region has the DNA TGTGCCAGCAGCTTCCGGACTAGCGGCCTGCTCGAGCAGTACTTC.

The rearrangement links TRBV29-1 to TRBJ2-1; D gene ambiguous. Germline V gives CDR1 SQVTM, CDR2 ANQGSEA. Trimming removed 4 bases from V and 5 bases from J, with 9 bases in between. The CDR3 loop spans 12 amino acids. The CDR3 DNA sequence: TGCAGCGTTGTAAAAGGAAACAATGAGCAGTTCTTC. Amino acids: CSVVKGNNEQFF.

This chain connects TRBV7-2 to TRBJ1-4; D is ambiguous. Germline CDR1 and CDR2: SGHTA and FQGNSA. Trimming pared 2 bases from V and 2 bases from J, leaving 9 bases between. This CDR3 contains 15 residues. The DNA for the CDR3 is TGTGCCAGCAGCTTATCGACCTGGACTAATGAAAAACTGTTTTTT. This encodes CASSLSTWTNEKLFF.

This clone was counted once. The chain employs TRBV27 and TRBJ2-3; D perhaps matches TRBD2 (5 bases). There are 18 residues in the CDR3. Germline V CDR1 and CDR2: MNHEY, SMNVEV (reference sequence). The V end lost 1 base, the J end lost 2 bases, and 19 bases lay between the germline ends. The CDR3 spells CASSLFFPIGKDTDTQYF. CDR3 in DNA: TGTGCCAGCAGTTTATTCTTCCCGATCGGGAAGGACACAGATACGCAGTATTTT.

V usage is TRBV15 and J usage is TRBJ2-3; D unresolved. CDR1 is LNHNV and CDR2 is YYDKDF in the germline V gene (reference sequence). Trimming took 1 base from V and 0 from J, leaving 11 bases between them. The CDR3 extends over 16 amino acids. CDR3 region: CATSRAFTLSTDTQYF. CDR3 nucleotide sequence: TGTGCCACCAGCAGAGCTTTCACCCTGAGCACAGATACGCAGTATTTT.

J is TRBJ1-2 and V is TRBV5-4; tentatively, D is TRBD1 (6 bases). This CDR3 is 15 amino acids long. V dropped 0 bases and J dropped 3 bases, with 12 bases sitting between them. Germline V lookup: CDR1 SGHNT, CDR2 YYREEE (reference sequence). The CDR3 region is CASSLGKQGHYGYTF. CDR3 nucleotide sequence: TGTGCCAGCAGCTTGGGAAAACAGGGCCACTATGGCTACACCTTC.

The V call is TRBV2, the J call TRBJ2-1; D gene ambiguous. With 6 bases removed from V and 4 bases from J, the gap between germline ends came to 4 bases. Germline lookup yields CDR1 SNHLY and CDR2 FYNNEI. The CDR3 runs 11 residues. CDR3 in DNA: TGTGCCAGCAGGGAATACAATGAGCAGTTCTTC. It translates to CASREYNEQFF.

The chain links TRBV7-8 to TRBJ1-2; TRBD1 is a possible D gene (6 bases). Between the trimmed V and J ends, which lost 6 bases and 8 bases, there was a span of 16 bases. In germline, CDR1 is SGHVS, CDR2 FQNEAQ. The CDR3 totals 13 residues. In DNA, the CDR3 is TGTGCCAGCAGTTACGCGACAGGTCAGGGCTACACCTTC. It codes for CASSYATGQGYTF.